Each of the 7 T cell receptor beta chains below was sequenced from the same sample in a study of T cell changes during pregnancy in multiple sclerosis. Produced via immunoSEQ multiplex PCR; TCRdb's table is partial and in-frame only. Of some 100,000 clones in the sample, roughly 93% are singletons; the top ten hold 0.9%. The starting material was peripheral blood, obtained before pregnancy. These receptors came from a female donor with multiple sclerosis, enrolled in a pregnancy study.

The chain links TRBV15 to TRBJ2-2, with D unresolved. This CDR3 has 13 residues. V was shortened by 0 bases and J by 6 bases, with 5 bases between the two germline ends. Germline CDR1 reads LNHNV; CDR2 reads YYDKDF (reference sequence). The CDR3 sequence: CATSRERSGELFF. CDR3 in DNA: TGTGCCACCAGCAGAGAGAGGTCCGGGGAGCTGTTTTTT.

This clone was found once. The chain couples TRBV28 to TRBJ2-2; D remains ambiguous. From germline, CDR1 is MDHEN and CDR2 SYDVKM. V was trimmed by 3 bases and J by 2 bases, leaving 4 bases between them. The CDR3 is 13 amino acids. The CDR3 DNA follows: TGTGCCAGCAGTTTGGCAAACACCGGGGAGCTGTTTTTT. It translates to CASSLANTGELFF.

This clone appeared a single time. This chain links TRBV5-1 with TRBJ2-7, with D possibly TRBD1 on 6 matching bases. Trimming pared 5 bases from V and 5 bases from J, leaving 14 bases between. CDR1 and CDR2 from the germline V gene are SGHRS and YFSETQ. The CDR3 extends over 13 amino acids. The CDR3 reads CASSQQGGHEQYF. Here the CDR3 DNA reads TGCGCCAGCAGTCAACAGGGTGGACACGAGCAGTACTTC.

This clone was counted a single time. V gene TRBV10-3 combines with J gene TRBJ2-7; 11 bases map to TRBD2. Germline CDR1 reads ENHRY; CDR2 reads SYGVKD. V lost 10 bases, J lost 2 bases, and 7 bases stayed unmatched. The CDR3 runs to 14 residues. The CDR3 reads CATAGTSGAYEQYF. The CDR3 DNA is TGTGCCACCGCCGGGACTAGCGGCGCCTACGAGCAGTACTTC.

The chain carries TRBV29-1 and TRBJ1-2, with D maybe TRBD1 (5 bases). Trimming stripped 6 bases from V and 2 bases from J, with 7 bases between. This CDR3 is built from 11 residues. CDR1 and CDR2 from the germline V gene are SQVTM and ANQGSEA. The CDR3 here is CSVGGNYGYTF. CDR3 nucleotide sequence: TGCAGCGTGGGGGGAAACTATGGCTACACCTTC.

The V and J genes are TRBV5-6 and TRBJ2-5; D might be TRBD2 (5 bases). Germline V gene sequence: CDR1 SGHDT, CDR2 YYEEEE. Trimming shortened V by 6 bases and J by 1 base, and 16 bases separated the two germline ends. The CDR3 has 15 amino acids. The CDR3 region has the DNA TGTGCCAGCAACCTACTGGGTAGCGCCCAAGAGACCCAGTACTTC. Its protein is CASNLLGSAQETQYF. Filled out from reference TRBV5-6 and TRBJ2-5, the complete variable domain reads DAGVTQSPTHLIKTRGQQVTLRCSPKSGHDTVSWYQQALGQGPQFIFQYYEEEERQRGNFPDRFSGHQFPNYSSELNVNALLLGDSALYLCASNLLGSAQETQYFGPGTRLLVL.

This chain joins TRBV11-2 and TRBJ1-1; D may be TRBD1 (5 bases). Trimming shortened V by 5 bases and J by 0 bases, and 13 bases separated the two germline ends. This CDR3 comprises 15 residues. Germline V gene sequence: CDR1 SGHAT, CDR2 FQNNGV. In DNA, the CDR3 is TGTGCCAGCAGCCCCCACAGGCCCATGAACACTGAAGCTTTCTTT. This encodes CASSPHRPMNTEAFF.